The clone carrying this T cell receptor (beta chain) was detected once. The antigen remains unidentified. This record comes from a study of cytomegalovirus exposure and HLA in healthy donors. General study results and limits: Reportedly, diagnosis of cytomegalovirus status by the classifier showed high specificity and sensitivity. There were some public TCRs occurring in many donors, but most TCR sequences were rare. Subsequent analysis of the 100 to 150 validation repertoires found a tendency for first-cohort TCR clusters to co-occur. Researchers catalogued approximately 170 TCR beta chains as cytomegalovirus-associated.

CDR3 length equals 16 residues. Trimming removed 5 bases from V and 4 bases from J; junction bases left unmatched: 5. Germline CDR1 reads MNHEY; CDR2 reads SMNVEV (reference sequence). The data were produced by immunoSEQ multiplex PCR, yet TCRdb's version contains in-frame clones alone and is incomplete. The sample carries about 63,000 clones, 95% recorded once. This receptor was taken from a woman younger than 35 in good health and CMV-seropositive. The sequenced sample was PBMCs. V usage is TRBV27 and J usage is TRBJ2-5, with 15 bases identical to TRBD2. The DNA of the CDR3 is TGTGCCAGCAGTCCCAGGACTAGCGGGGGGGGAGAGACCCAGTACTTC. This sequence encodes CASSPRTSGGGETQYF.